Sequencing of this T cell receptor beta chain was carried out in a study of cytomegalovirus exposure and HLA in healthy donors. CDR1 and CDR2 (germline): MNHEY, SVGAGI. The ends were cut back, 0 bases at V and 0 bases at J, with 7 bases in the middle. The CDR3 runs to 15 residues. The PCR made use of 60 Vbeta and 13 Jbeta primers. Sequencing used immunoSEQ multiplex PCR; TCRdb keeps in-frame clones, though not all of them. Found here are more than 110,000 clones, over 75% of them singletons; the top ten hold less than 1.5%. This clone was picked up one time. The sample taken for sequencing was PBMCs. The V and J genes are TRBV6-5 and TRBJ2-3; maybe TRBD1 (6 bases). The receptor comes from a female donor in good health and CMV-seronegative. CDR3 nucleotides: TGTGCCAGCAGTTACTCGGGGGCCAGCACAGATACGCAGTATTTT. Protein sequence: CASSYSGASTDTQYF.